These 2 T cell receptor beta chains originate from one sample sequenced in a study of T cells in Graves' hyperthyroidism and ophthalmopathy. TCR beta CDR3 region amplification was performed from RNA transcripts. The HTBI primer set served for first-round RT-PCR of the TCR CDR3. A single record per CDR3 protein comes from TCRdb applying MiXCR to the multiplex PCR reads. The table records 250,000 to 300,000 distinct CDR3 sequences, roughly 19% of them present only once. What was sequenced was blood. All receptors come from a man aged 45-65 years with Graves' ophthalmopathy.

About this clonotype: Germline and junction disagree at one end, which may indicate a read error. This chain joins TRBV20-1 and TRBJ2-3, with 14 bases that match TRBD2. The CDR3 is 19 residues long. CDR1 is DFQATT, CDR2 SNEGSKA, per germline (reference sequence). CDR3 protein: CSAGDGTSGSSGLADTQYF. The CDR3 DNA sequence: TGCAGTGCTGGAGACGGGACTAGCGGGAGTTCTGGGTTAGCAGATACGCAGTATTTT.

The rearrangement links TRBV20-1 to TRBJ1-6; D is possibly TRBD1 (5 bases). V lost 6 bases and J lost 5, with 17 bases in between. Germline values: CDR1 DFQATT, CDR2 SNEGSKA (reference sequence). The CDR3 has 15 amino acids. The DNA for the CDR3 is TGCAGTGCACTTGACAGAAGGGCTAATAATTCACCCCTCCACTTT. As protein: CSALDRRANNSPLHF.